This T cell receptor beta chain is from a study of blood T cell repertoires in COVID-19. About the research overall: PBMCs, B-cell-depleted T cells, or T cells were the source of the cDNA or gDNA that made up the material.

Profiled with immunoSEQ multiplex PCR; TCRdb holds only in-frame clones, not every one. The table includes about 130,000 clones, more than 70% detected once. J was trimmed by 3 bases and V by 4 bases; bases with no gene match: 6. The CDR3 loop spans 15 amino acids. Germline V gene lookup returns CDR1 SGHNT and CDR2 YENEEA. This clone was seen once. Specimen: peripheral blood. This TCR came from a woman aged 25 to 39 who had recovered from COVID-19. This chain uses TRBV11-3 with TRBJ2-1, with 7 bases matching TRBD1. This chain's CDR3 is CASSSRQGSYNEQFF. The CDR3 coding sequence is TGTGCCAGCAGCTCGAGACAGGGAAGCTACAATGAGCAGTTCTTC.